This T cell receptor (beta chain) stems from a study of T-cell reconstitution after alpha-beta-depleted transplantation in children. The table lists this clonotype with many counts. TCRbeta library construction was performed incorporating unique molecular identifiers. TCRdb redid the calling of the PCR reads with MiXCR, one entry per CDR3 protein. The top ten hold about a tenth of the sample, which has hundreds of thousands of distinct CDR3 sequences, over 8% seen once. The V gene's germline CDR1 is SEHNR and CDR2 FQNEAQ (reference sequence). The CDR3 consists of 12 residues. V was trimmed by 0 bases and J by 12 bases, leaving 9 bases between them.

The sample consisted of PBMCs from the stem cell graft donor, taken from the stem cell graft. The V call is TRBV7-9, the J call TRBJ2-1, with D perhaps matching TRBD2 (5 bases). This TCR came from a human donor who donated a stem cell graft to a child with SCID. The CDR3: CASSLARTRQFF. CDR3 DNA: TGTGCCAGCAGCTTAGCCCGGACTCGGCAGTTCTTC.